The rows below give T cell receptor beta chains drawn from one sample of a study of CD8 T cells in ankylosing spondylitis. TCRdb analysed the 5' RACE reads with MiXCR anew, one entry per CDR3 protein. The sample gives 200,000 or so distinct CDR3 sequences, 10% to 15% of which show up once; approximately 9.9% is in the top ten. The sequencing sample was made of blood, either unsorted or a sorted T cell fraction (not recorded which). These receptors originate from a female donor with ankylosing spondylitis or in good health (not recorded which). The CDR3 runs from the conserved cysteine through the conserved F or W. Fields, in order: J gene, V gene, D gene, clone size, CDR3 DNA, CDR3 protein. The D gene is left open where the match is weak. Clone size is stated in some rows and not others, as once, few, many or a class when expanded.

j_gene: TRBJ1-5; v_gene: TRBV21-1; d_gene: NA; abundance: many; CDR3nt: TGTGCCAGCAGCAAATGGGACAGCCCTAGCAATCAGCCCCAGCATTTT; CDR3aa: CASSKWDSPSNQPQHF
j_gene: TRBJ1-5; v_gene: TRBV9; d_gene: NA; abundance: NA; CDR3nt: TGTGCCAGCAGAGTGAATGCGGGAGGCAATCAGCCCCAGCATTTT; CDR3aa: CASRVNAGGNQPQHF
j_gene: TRBJ2-1; v_gene: TRBV20-1; d_gene: NA; abundance: many; CDR3nt: TGCAGTGCTAGAGATCTAGGGGGAGTAGGCTACAATGAGCAGTTCTTC; CDR3aa: CSARDLGGVGYNEQFF
j_gene: TRBJ2-3; v_gene: TRBV20-1; d_gene: NA; abundance: NA; CDR3nt: TGCAGTGCTAGAAAGGGCGGACGCACAGATACGCAGTATTTT; CDR3aa: CSARKGGRTDTQYF
j_gene: TRBJ2-1; v_gene: TRBV12-3/TRBV12-4; d_gene: NA; abundance: many; CDR3nt: TGTGCCAGCAGCCCGTTTATTAGCGAATACAATGAGCAGTTCTTC; CDR3aa: CASSPFISEYNEQFF
j_gene: TRBJ2-5; v_gene: TRBV2; d_gene: NA; abundance: many; CDR3nt: TGTGCCAGCAGTGAGGGCAGATACAGCCAAGAGACCCAGTACTTC; CDR3aa: CASSEGRYSQETQYF
j_gene: TRBJ2-7; v_gene: TRBV5-6; d_gene: NA; abundance: NA; CDR3nt: TGTGCCAGCAGGTGGGGGTTGTCAAGTGAGCAGTACTTC; CDR3aa: CASRWGLSSEQYF
j_gene: TRBJ1-5; v_gene: TRBV7-7; d_gene: NA; abundance: few; CDR3nt: TGTGCCAGCAGTCAGGGTCCGGGGCAGCCCCAGCATTTT; CDR3aa: CASSQGPGQPQHF
j_gene: TRBJ2-7; v_gene: TRBV5-1; d_gene: NA; abundance: NA; CDR3nt: TGCGCCAGCAGGCTACTTTGGACCCCTAGCTACGAGCAGTACTTC; CDR3aa: CASRLLWTPSYEQYF
j_gene: TRBJ1-2; v_gene: TRBV28; d_gene: NA; abundance: NA; CDR3nt: TGTGCCAGCAGTTCCTCTCGTAACTATGGCTACACCTTC; CDR3aa: CASSSSRNYGYTF
j_gene: TRBJ2-7; v_gene: TRBV18; d_gene: TRBD1; abundance: many; CDR3nt: TGTGCCAGCTCACCAAATCACCAGGGGGCATACGAGCAGTACTTC; CDR3aa: CASSPNHQGAYEQYF
j_gene: TRBJ2-7; v_gene: TRBV20-1; d_gene: NA; abundance: many; CDR3nt: TGCAGTGCTAGAGAAAACCCCTCCTACGAGCAGTACTTC; CDR3aa: CSARENPSYEQYF
j_gene: TRBJ2-7; v_gene: TRBV5-1; d_gene: NA; abundance: NA; CDR3nt: TGCGCCAGCAGAGTTTCCCCCACCACCTACGAGCAGTACTTC; CDR3aa: CASRVSPTTYEQYF
j_gene: TRBJ2-3; v_gene: TRBV7-9; d_gene: TRBD1; abundance: few; CDR3nt: TGTGCCAGCAGCTTAGTTGGGACAGGGGATTCAGATACGCAGTATTTT; CDR3aa: CASSLVGTGDSDTQYF
j_gene: TRBJ2-7; v_gene: TRBV19; d_gene: TRBD1; abundance: NA; CDR3nt: TGTGCCAGTAGTCTCGGGACAGGGAACTCCTACGAGCAGTACTTC; CDR3aa: CASSLGTGNSYEQYF
j_gene: TRBJ2-7; v_gene: TRBV5-5; d_gene: TRBD2; abundance: many; CDR3nt: TGTGCCAGCGGACCCAAGACTAGCGGGAGTTACGAGCAGTACTTC; CDR3aa: CASGPKTSGSYEQYF
j_gene: TRBJ2-7; v_gene: TRBV30; d_gene: TRBD1; abundance: NA; CDR3nt: TGTGCCTGGAGTGGAGAGGACAGGGGGCGCGACGAGCAGTACTTC; CDR3aa: CAWSGEDRGRDEQYF
j_gene: TRBJ2-5; v_gene: TRBV6-5; d_gene: NA; abundance: few; CDR3nt: TGTGCCAGCAGTTACTCTCCGGCAGGGCGCCAAGAGACCCAGTACTTC; CDR3aa: CASSYSPAGRQETQYF
j_gene: TRBJ2-1; v_gene: TRBV20-1; d_gene: NA; abundance: many; CDR3nt: TGCAGTGCTCCCCCGGACGCCTACAATGAGCAGTTCTTC; CDR3aa: CSAPPDAYNEQFF
j_gene: TRBJ2-1; v_gene: TRBV6-2/TRBV6-3; d_gene: TRBD2; abundance: many; CDR3nt: TGTGCCAGCGCATCAGCGGGAGGGTACAATGAGCAGTTCTTC; CDR3aa: CASASAGGYNEQFF
j_gene: TRBJ1-5; v_gene: TRBV12-3/TRBV12-4; d_gene: NA; abundance: many; CDR3nt: TGTGCCAGCAGTCCTCGGGACGGCTATCAGCCCCAGCATTTT; CDR3aa: CASSPRDGYQPQHF
j_gene: TRBJ2-1; v_gene: TRBV20-1; d_gene: NA; abundance: many; CDR3nt: TGCAGTTCGACCGCAAACTCCTACAATGAGCAGTTCTTC; CDR3aa: CSSTANSYNEQFF
j_gene: TRBJ2-2; v_gene: TRBV12-1; d_gene: NA; abundance: few; CDR3nt: TGTGCCAGTCCGGTCTATTATACCGGGGAGCTGTTTTTT; CDR3aa: CASPVYYTGELFF
j_gene: TRBJ1-2; v_gene: TRBV12-3/TRBV12-4; d_gene: NA; abundance: NA; CDR3nt: TGTGCCAGCAGTTTTGCTCCGGGGGAATATGGCTACACCTTC; CDR3aa: CASSFAPGEYGYTF
j_gene: TRBJ2-3; v_gene: TRBV7-2; d_gene: NA; abundance: few; CDR3nt: TGTGCCAGCAGCCTCTTGGGGCAGGGCGGACGCACAGATACGCAGTATTTT; CDR3aa: CASSLLGQGGRTDTQYF
j_gene: TRBJ2-7; v_gene: TRBV12-3/TRBV12-4; d_gene: TRBD1; abundance: NA; CDR3nt: TGTGCCAGCAGTTCCGGACAGGGGGTTTACGAGCAGTACTTC; CDR3aa: CASSSGQGVYEQYF
j_gene: TRBJ1-6; v_gene: TRBV12-5; d_gene: NA; abundance: many; CDR3nt: TGTGCTAGTGGTCGAGAGACCGGTCCCCTCCACTTT; CDR3aa: CASGRETGPLHF
j_gene: TRBJ1-1; v_gene: TRBV10-3; d_gene: NA; abundance: few; CDR3nt: TGTGCCACCATGCGAACCAGGGAATCTGAAGCTTTCTTT; CDR3aa: CATMRTRESEAFF
j_gene: TRBJ2-1; v_gene: TRBV10-3; d_gene: TRBD2; abundance: few; CDR3nt: TGTGCCATCAAACCCGGGACTACGATATACAATGAGCAGTTCTTC; CDR3aa: CAIKPGTTIYNEQFF
j_gene: TRBJ2-7; v_gene: TRBV6-1; d_gene: TRBD2; abundance: NA; CDR3nt: TGTGCCAGCAGTCAGCGGGAGGGAAGGGGCTACGAGCAGTACTTC; CDR3aa: CASSQREGRGYEQYF
j_gene: TRBJ2-2; v_gene: TRBV7-9; d_gene: NA; abundance: NA; CDR3nt: TGTGCCAGCAGCTTGCGCGGGACGAACACCGGGGAGCTGCTTTTT; CDR3aa: CASSLRGTNTGELLF
j_gene: TRBJ2-1; v_gene: TRBV12-3/TRBV12-4; d_gene: TRBD2; abundance: few; CDR3nt: TGTGCCAGCAGCCCAGGACTAGCTCGTTCCGGTGAGCAGTTCTTC; CDR3aa: CASSPGLARSGEQFF
j_gene: TRBJ2-3; v_gene: TRBV5-1; d_gene: TRBD2; abundance: NA; CDR3nt: TGCGCCAGCAGCTTGGGGCTAGCGGGACCCGGCCTCACAGATACGCAGTATTTT; CDR3aa: CASSLGLAGPGLTDTQYF
j_gene: TRBJ2-1; v_gene: TRBV19; d_gene: NA; abundance: NA; CDR3nt: TGTGCCAGTAGACGGTCCTACAATGAGCAGTTCTTC; CDR3aa: CASRRSYNEQFF
j_gene: TRBJ2-1; v_gene: TRBV18; d_gene: TRBD2; abundance: NA; CDR3nt: TGTGCCAGCTCACCATTGGGAGCGGGAGGATCCAATGAGCAGTTCTTC; CDR3aa: CASSPLGAGGSNEQFF
j_gene: TRBJ2-1; v_gene: TRBV20-1; d_gene: TRBD2; abundance: many; CDR3nt: TGCAGTGCCCCCCTTAGCGGGGGGGATGCTAATGAGCAGTTCTTC; CDR3aa: CSAPLSGGDANEQFF
j_gene: TRBJ2-1; v_gene: TRBV5-5; d_gene: TRBD2; abundance: NA; CDR3nt: TGTGCCAGCAGCGCCGCGGGAGGGGCCAATGAGCAGTTCTTC; CDR3aa: CASSAAGGANEQFF
j_gene: TRBJ2-7; v_gene: TRBV9; d_gene: TRBD1; abundance: many; CDR3nt: TGTGCCAGCGGACCGGGACAGGGGGCTTACGAGCAGTACTTC; CDR3aa: CASGPGQGAYEQYF
j_gene: TRBJ1-1; v_gene: TRBV29-1; d_gene: NA; abundance: many; CDR3nt: TGCAGCGTTGAACAGGGAGGTAACACTGAAGCTTTCTTT; CDR3aa: CSVEQGGNTEAFF
j_gene: TRBJ2-4; v_gene: TRBV9; d_gene: NA; abundance: NA; CDR3nt: TGTGCCAGCAGCGTAGGCCATCGGTCCGAAAACATTCAGTACTTC; CDR3aa: CASSVGHRSENIQYF
j_gene: TRBJ2-1; v_gene: TRBV7-3; d_gene: NA; abundance: many; CDR3nt: TGTGCCAGCAGCGGCGCAACAGGGAATGAGCAGTTCTTC; CDR3aa: CASSGATGNEQFF
j_gene: TRBJ2-7; v_gene: TRBV20-1; d_gene: TRBD2; abundance: many; CDR3nt: TGCAGTGCTAGAGATCGCGCGGGAGGTTCCTACGAGCAGTACTTC; CDR3aa: CSARDRAGGSYEQYF
j_gene: TRBJ1-5; v_gene: TRBV20-1; d_gene: NA; abundance: few; CDR3nt: TGCAGTGCTAGAGATCCGGCGGGTCAGCCCCAGCATTTT; CDR3aa: CSARDPAGQPQHF
j_gene: TRBJ2-7; v_gene: TRBV7-8; d_gene: TRBD2; abundance: NA; CDR3nt: TGTGCCAGCAGCTCGCGGACTAGCGGGGAGCTACGAGGGCAGTACTTC; CDR3aa: CASSSRTSGELRGQYF
j_gene: TRBJ1-2; v_gene: TRBV25-1; d_gene: NA; abundance: many; CDR3nt: TGTGCCAGCAGTGGGACGGGACCGTATGGCTACACCTTC; CDR3aa: CASSGTGPYGYTF
j_gene: TRBJ2-6; v_gene: TRBV29-1; d_gene: NA; abundance: many; CDR3nt: TGCAGCGTTCGGACACAAGGTTCCACCTCTGGGGCCAACGTCCTGACTTTC; CDR3aa: CSVRTQGSTSGANVLTF
j_gene: TRBJ2-4; v_gene: TRBV6-4; d_gene: NA; abundance: NA; CDR3nt: TGTGCCAGCAGCGGGACCCCGGGAAACATTCAGTACTTC; CDR3aa: CASSGTPGNIQYF
j_gene: TRBJ2-3; v_gene: TRBV20-1; d_gene: NA; abundance: many; CDR3nt: TGCAGTCCCCGACGCAGCACAGATACGCAGTATTTT; CDR3aa: CSPRRSTDTQYF
j_gene: TRBJ2-2; v_gene: TRBV10-3; d_gene: NA; abundance: many; CDR3nt: TGTGCCATCAGTGCACCTCAGGGTTTCGCGAACACCGGGGAGCTGTTTTTT; CDR3aa: CAISAPQGFANTGELFF
j_gene: TRBJ1-5; v_gene: TRBV28; d_gene: TRBD1; abundance: few; CDR3nt: TGTGCCAGCAGTAGACTCAGGGGGAGCAATCAGCCCCAGCATTTT; CDR3aa: CASSRLRGSNQPQHF
j_gene: TRBJ1-4; v_gene: TRBV5-1; d_gene: NA; abundance: many; CDR3nt: TGCGCCAGCAGCTTGTATGACAGAGCAACTAATGAAAAACTGTTTTTT; CDR3aa: CASSLYDRATNEKLFF
j_gene: TRBJ1-6; v_gene: TRBV6-5; d_gene: NA; abundance: many; CDR3nt: TGTGCCAGCAGTTACTCGCGGGGGGACAATTCACCCCTCCACTTT; CDR3aa: CASSYSRGDNSPLHF
j_gene: TRBJ2-1; v_gene: TRBV20-1; d_gene: TRBD2; abundance: many; CDR3nt: TGCAGTGCTCTAGCGGATCCGTACAATGAGCAGTTCTTC; CDR3aa: CSALADPYNEQFF
j_gene: TRBJ2-2; v_gene: TRBV9; d_gene: NA; abundance: many; CDR3nt: TGTGCCAGCAGCGTAGCCCTTAGCGGTTACACCGGGGAGCTGTTTTTT; CDR3aa: CASSVALSGYTGELFF
j_gene: TRBJ1-1; v_gene: TRBV11-3; d_gene: NA; abundance: few; CDR3nt: TGTGCCAGCAGCCCCCCGGGCAGGGGGAACACTGAAGCTTTCTTT; CDR3aa: CASSPPGRGNTEAFF
j_gene: TRBJ2-1; v_gene: TRBV11-2; d_gene: NA; abundance: many; CDR3nt: TGTGCCAGCAGCACCCCCGGACGTGGGACGCGAACTAGCAACTACAATGAGCAGTTCTTC; CDR3aa: CASSTPGRGTRTSNYNEQFF
j_gene: TRBJ2-6; v_gene: TRBV4-1; d_gene: NA; abundance: many; CDR3nt: TGCGCCAGCAGCCAAGTAACCTCTGGGGCCAACGTCCTGACTTTC; CDR3aa: CASSQVTSGANVLTF
j_gene: TRBJ2-2; v_gene: TRBV7-2; d_gene: TRBD2; abundance: many; CDR3nt: TGTGCCAGCAGCTTACAGAGCGGGGCGGTAGCCGGGGAGCTGTTTTTT; CDR3aa: CASSLQSGAVAGELFF
j_gene: TRBJ2-1; v_gene: TRBV7-9; d_gene: TRBD2; abundance: many; CDR3nt: TGTGCCAGCAGCTTAGTGGTGGCGGGAGGCTACAATGAGCAGTTCTTC; CDR3aa: CASSLVVAGGYNEQFF